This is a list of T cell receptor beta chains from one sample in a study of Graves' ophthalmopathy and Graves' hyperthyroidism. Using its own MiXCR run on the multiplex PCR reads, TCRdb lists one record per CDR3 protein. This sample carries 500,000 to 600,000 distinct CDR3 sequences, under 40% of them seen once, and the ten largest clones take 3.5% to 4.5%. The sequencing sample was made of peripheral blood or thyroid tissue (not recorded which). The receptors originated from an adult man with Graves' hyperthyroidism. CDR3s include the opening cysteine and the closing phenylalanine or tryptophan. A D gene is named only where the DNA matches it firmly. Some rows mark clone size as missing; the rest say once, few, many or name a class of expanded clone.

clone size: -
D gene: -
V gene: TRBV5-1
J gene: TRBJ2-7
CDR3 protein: CASSCYEQYF
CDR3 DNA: TGCGCCAGCAGCTGCTACGAGCAGTACTTC

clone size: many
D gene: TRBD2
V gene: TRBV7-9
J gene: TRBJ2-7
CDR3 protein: CASSSGVAGQYF
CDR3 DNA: TGTGCCAGCAGCTCAGGAGTAGCGGGGCAGTACTTC

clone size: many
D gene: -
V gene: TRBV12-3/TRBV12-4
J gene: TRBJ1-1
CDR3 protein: CASTFGTMNTEAFF
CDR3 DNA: TGTGCCAGCACTTTTGGGACCATGAACACTGAAGCTTTCTTT

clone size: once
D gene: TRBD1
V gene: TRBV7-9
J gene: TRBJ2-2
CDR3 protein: CASSFRDRANAGELFF
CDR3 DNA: TGTGCCAGCAGCTTCCGGGACAGGGCGAACGCCGGGGAGCTGTTTTTT

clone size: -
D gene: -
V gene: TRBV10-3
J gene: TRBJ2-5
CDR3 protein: CAISDRGQMETQYF
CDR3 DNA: TGTGCCATCAGTGACCGCGGACAGATGGAGACCCAGTACTTC

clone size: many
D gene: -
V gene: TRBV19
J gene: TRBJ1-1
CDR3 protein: CASTRAVLNTEAFF
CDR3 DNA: TGTGCCAGTACCCGGGCCGTTCTGAACACTGAAGCTTTCTTT

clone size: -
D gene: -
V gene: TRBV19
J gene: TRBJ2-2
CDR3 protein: CASSSSGFTGELFF
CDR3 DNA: TGTGCCAGTAGTTCCAGTGGTTTCACCGGGGAGCTGTTTTTT

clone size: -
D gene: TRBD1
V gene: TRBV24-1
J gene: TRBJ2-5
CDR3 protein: CATSDGTGGRQTQYF
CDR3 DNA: TGTGCCACCAGTGATGGGACAGGGGGCCGGCAGACCCAGTACTTC

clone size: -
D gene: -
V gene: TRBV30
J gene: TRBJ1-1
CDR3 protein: CAWSRQSTEAFF
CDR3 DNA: TGTGCCTGGAGTAGGCAGAGCACTGAAGCTTTCTTT

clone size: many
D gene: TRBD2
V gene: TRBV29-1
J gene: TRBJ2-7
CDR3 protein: CSAELAGGREQYF
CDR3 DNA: TGCAGCGCCGAACTAGCGGGGGGTCGCGAGCAGTACTTC

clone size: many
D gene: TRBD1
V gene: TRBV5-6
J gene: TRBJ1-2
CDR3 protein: CASSSGTGGYGYTF
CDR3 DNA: TGTGCCAGCAGCTCCGGGACAGGGGGCTATGGCTACACCTTC

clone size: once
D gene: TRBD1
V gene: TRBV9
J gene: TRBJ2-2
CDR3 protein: CASSQSGQGVGTGELFF
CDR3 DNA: TGTGCCAGCAGCCAAAGTGGGCAGGGGGTCGGCACCGGGGAGCTGTTTTTT